A selection of T cell receptor beta chains follows, all from one sample in a study of vaccination and CD4 T cells after COVID-19. These receptors lack a known antigen. Each CDR3 protein is one row after TCRdb ran MiXCR on the PCR reads. The sample has tens of thousands of distinct CDR3 sequences; 30% to 35% are singletons. This sample comprised CD4+ T cells from blood, cultured in vitro, obtained about 7 months after SARS-CoV-2 vaccination. These receptors originate from a human donor who had recovered from COVID-19. The CDR3 runs from the conserved cysteine through the conserved F or W. The D gene is left open where the match is weak. Clone size is given for some rows only: seen once, a few or many times, or a class if the clone is expanded.

V: TRBV20-1
size: .
J: TRBJ1-1
D: .
CDR3: CSAYSLGGADSEAFF
DNA: TGCAGTGCCTATTCCCTTGGGGGCGCAGATTCTGAAGCTTTCTTT

V: TRBV20-1
size: .
J: TRBJ2-1
D: .
CDR3: CSASEGGLMYEQFF
DNA: TGCAGTGCTAGCGAGGGGGGGTTAATGTATGAGCAGTTCTTC

V: TRBV7-9
size: .
J: TRBJ2-7
D: .
CDR3: CASSGYEQYF
DNA: TGTGCCAGCAGCGGCTACGAGCAGTACTTC

V: TRBV7-9
size: many
J: TRBJ2-5
D: TRBD1
CDR3: CASSPTRTGEETQYF
DNA: TGTGCCAGCAGCCCGACAAGGACAGGAGAAGAGACCCAGTACTTC

V: TRBV7-8
size: .
J: TRBJ2-7
D: .
CDR3: CASSYDRSSYEQYF
DNA: TGTGCCAGCAGCTACGACAGGAGCTCCTACGAGCAGTACTTC

V: TRBV7-9
size: few
J: TRBJ1-3
D: .
CDR3: CASSLNTALSSGNTIYF
DNA: TGTGCCAGCAGCTTGAACACCGCCCTGAGCTCTGGAAACACCATATATTTT

V: TRBV10-3
size: .
J: TRBJ2-3
D: .
CDR3: CAITEDGSDTDTQYF
DNA: TGTGCCATCACCGAGGACGGATCGGACACAGATACGCAGTATTTT

V: TRBV2
size: few
J: TRBJ2-7
D: TRBD2
CDR3: CASSLGLAGSSYEQYF
DNA: TGTGCCAGCAGTCTCGGACTAGCGGGGAGCTCCTACGAGCAGTACTTC

V: TRBV19
size: few
J: TRBJ1-2
D: .
CDR3: CASSKASQPTYYGYTF
DNA: TGTGCCAGTAGTAAGGCTTCACAGCCCACTTACTATGGCTACACCTTC

V: TRBV7-2
size: .
J: TRBJ2-3
D: .
CDR3: CASSVPGTDTQYF
DNA: TGTGCCAGCAGCGTACCGGGCACAGATACGCAGTATTTT

V: TRBV2
size: .
J: TRBJ1-2
D: .
CDR3: CASSGTLFGYTF
DNA: TGTGCCAGCTCGGGGACGCTATTTGGCTACACCTTC

V: TRBV20-1
size: few
J: TRBJ2-7
D: TRBD2
CDR3: CSATRTATSGEQYF
DNA: TGCAGTGCAACGCGGACGGCCACTAGCGGCGAGCAGTACTTC

V: TRBV20-1
size: .
J: TRBJ2-3
D: TRBD1
CDR3: CSARAWGADREPDTQYF
DNA: TGCAGTGCTAGAGCGTGGGGTGCAGACAGGGAGCCGGATACGCAGTATTTT

V: TRBV7-2
size: few
J: TRBJ1-1
D: TRBD1
CDR3: CASSLGGRQGNTEAFF
DNA: TGTGCCAGCAGCTTAGGAGGACGACAGGGCAACACTGAAGCTTTCTTT

V: TRBV11-2
size: few
J: TRBJ2-5
D: .
CDR3: CASSRLVFETQYF
DNA: TGTGCCAGCAGTCGACTAGTGTTTGAGACCCAGTACTTC

V: TRBV7-9
size: .
J: TRBJ1-1
D: .
CDR3: CASSFLGFREAFF
DNA: TGTGCCAGCAGCTTCTTAGGGTTTCGTGAAGCTTTCTTT

V: TRBV6-1
size: few
J: TRBJ1-6
D: TRBD1
CDR3: CASSAYPGQGNSPLHF
DNA: TGTGCCAGCAGTGCGTATCCGGGACAGGGGAATTCACCCCTCCACTTT

V: TRBV24-1
size: .
J: TRBJ2-5
D: TRBD2
CDR3: CATSFAGEGETQYF
DNA: TGTGCCACCAGTTTCGCGGGAGAAGGAGAGACCCAGTACTTC

V: TRBV20-1
size: .
J: TRBJ1-2
D: .
CDR3: CSARVIAVDGYTF
DNA: TGCAGTGCTAGAGTCATCGCGGTGGATGGCTACACCTTC

V: TRBV2
size: .
J: TRBJ1-2
D: .
CDR3: CASKADVNGYTF
DNA: TGTGCCAGCAAGGCAGACGTTAATGGCTACACCTTC

V: TRBV27
size: .
J: TRBJ2-1
D: .
CDR3: CASRSSPGGYNEQFF
DNA: TGTGCCAGCAGAAGTTCGCCCGGCGGATACAATGAGCAGTTCTTC

V: TRBV4-2
size: .
J: TRBJ2-1
D: .
CDR3: CASSQIMQEQFF
DNA: TGTGCCAGCAGCCAAATCATGCAGGAGCAGTTCTTC

V: TRBV10-3
size: .
J: TRBJ2-1
D: TRBD2
CDR3: CAISPSGAGGREQFF
DNA: TGTGCCATCAGTCCCTCGGGGGCGGGGGGGCGTGAGCAGTTCTTC

V: TRBV20-1
size: medium-sized
J: TRBJ2-5
D: TRBD2
CDR3: CSARGGTSGLWETQYF
DNA: TGCAGTGCTAGAGGAGGGACTAGCGGGTTATGGGAGACCCAGTACTTC

V: TRBV7-2
size: .
J: TRBJ2-2
D: .
CDR3: CASRLQDTGELFF
DNA: TGTGCCAGCAGGTTACAGGACACCGGGGAGCTGTTTTTT

V: TRBV20-1
size: few
J: TRBJ2-1
D: .
CDR3: CSPRGASYNEQFF
DNA: TGCAGCCCCCGGGGCGCGTCCTACAATGAGCAGTTCTTC

V: TRBV7-2
size: .
J: TRBJ2-7
D: .
CDR3: CASTTNRAPYEQYF
DNA: TGTGCCAGCACCACAAACAGGGCCCCCTACGAGCAGTACTTC

V: TRBV20-1
size: .
J: TRBJ1-6
D: .
CDR3: CSAKALGGLNSPLHF
DNA: TGCAGTGCAAAGGCACTGGGGGGGCTAAATTCACCCCTCCACTTT

V: TRBV24-1
size: .
J: TRBJ2-3
D: .
CDR3: CASSLGADTDTQYF
DNA: TGTGCCAGCAGTTTGGGGGCAGACACAGATACGCAGTATTTT

V: TRBV27
size: .
J: TRBJ2-2
D: .
CDR3: CASSFRGPFTGELFF
DNA: TGTGCCAGCAGTTTCCGGGGGCCGTTCACCGGGGAGCTGTTTTTT

V: TRBV20-1
size: few
J: TRBJ2-1
D: .
CDR3: CSARDWWGRGLNNEQFF
DNA: TGCAGTGCTAGAGATTGGTGGGGGCGGGGGCTAAACAATGAGCAGTTCTTC

V: TRBV7-2
size: .
J: TRBJ1-2
D: .
CDR3: CASSIQAGGIYGYTF
DNA: TGTGCCAGCAGCATCCAGGCCGGGGGAATCTATGGCTACACCTTC

V: TRBV20-1
size: medium-sized
J: TRBJ2-5
D: TRBD1
CDR3: CSGGTDRQETQYF
DNA: TGCAGTGGGGGGACAGACAGACAAGAGACCCAGTACTTC

V: TRBV7-2
size: few
J: TRBJ1-5
D: .
CDR3: CASRMDSSEPQHF
DNA: TGTGCCAGCAGAATGGACTCTAGTGAGCCCCAGCATTTT

V: TRBV7-9
size: once
J: TRBJ2-3
D: TRBD2
CDR3: CASSSKSSGRAPDTQYF
DNA: TGTGCCAGCAGCTCGAAGTCTAGCGGGAGGGCCCCAGATACGCAGTATTTT

V: TRBV7-2
size: .
J: TRBJ2-3
D: .
CDR3: CASSLGFRADTQYF
DNA: TGTGCCAGCAGCTTGGGGTTCAGGGCAGATACGCAGTATTTT

V: TRBV20-1
size: .
J: TRBJ2-5
D: TRBD2
CDR3: CSARDPLRGSGGAGQETQYF
DNA: TGCAGTGCTAGAGATCCTCTCCGCGGTAGCGGGGGGGCGGGCCAAGAGACCCAGTACTTC

V: TRBV7-9
size: few
J: TRBJ1-5
D: .
CDR3: CASSLSNQPQHF
DNA: TGTGCCAGCAGCTTAAGCAATCAGCCCCAGCATTTT

V: TRBV7-9
size: few
J: TRBJ2-3
D: .
CDR3: CASSLVGISADTQYF
DNA: TGTGCCAGCAGCTTAGTCGGGATAAGCGCAGATACGCAGTATTTT

V: TRBV7-9
size: medium-sized
J: TRBJ1-2
D: .
CDR3: CASSLGGAGGYTF
DNA: TGTGCCAGCAGCTTAGGGGGGGCTGGTGGCTACACCTTC

V: TRBV20-1
size: few
J: TRBJ2-7
D: TRBD2
CDR3: CSVGAGGPSEQYF
DNA: TGCAGTGTTGGGGCGGGAGGGCCGAGTGAGCAGTACTTC

V: TRBV7-9
size: once
J: TRBJ1-4
D: TRBD1
CDR3: CASSAPETGNEKLFF
DNA: TGTGCCAGCAGCGCGCCGGAGACAGGGAATGAAAAACTGTTTTTT

V: TRBV6-5
size: few
J: TRBJ2-3
D: .
CDR3: CASSYRRPAGGSTDTQYF
DNA: TGTGCCAGCAGTTACCGAAGGCCAGCGGGCGGGAGCACAGATACGCAGTATTTT

V: TRBV11-3
size: .
J: TRBJ1-2
D: .
CDR3: CASSLRQSVGRVYGYTF
DNA: TGTGCCAGCAGCTTGCGGCAGTCGGTGGGCAGAGTGTATGGCTACACCTTC

V: TRBV27
size: few
J: TRBJ2-7
D: .
CDR3: CASSLSGGGTTLRYEQYF
DNA: TGTGCCAGCAGTTTATCCGGAGGGGGGACTACTTTGCGTTACGAGCAGTACTTC

V: TRBV6-1
size: .
J: TRBJ2-2
D: .
CDR3: CASSWIPANTGELFF
DNA: TGTGCCAGCTCATGGATACCTGCGAACACCGGGGAGCTGTTTTTT

V: TRBV4-3
size: .
J: TRBJ1-2
D: .
CDR3: CASSQDLGAFGYGYTF
DNA: TGCGCCAGCAGCCAAGATCTGGGGGCCTTCGGCTATGGCTACACCTTC

V: TRBV5-6
size: once
J: TRBJ1-3
D: .
CDR3: CASSLNYRSLPDF
DNA: TGTGCCAGCAGCTTGAATTACAGGTCCCTTCCCGATTTT

V: TRBV7-6
size: few
J: TRBJ2-2
D: .
CDR3: CASSRSPTNTGELFF
DNA: TGTGCCAGCAGCCGATCTCCCACGAACACCGGGGAGCTGTTTTTT

V: TRBV20-1
size: .
J: TRBJ2-5
D: TRBD2
CDR3: CSAPSGSQWETQYF
DNA: TGCAGTGCTCCGAGCGGGAGTCAGTGGGAGACCCAGTACTTC

V: TRBV7-2
size: few
J: TRBJ2-7
D: TRBD1
CDR3: CASSLMGQGTYEQYF
DNA: TGTGCCAGCAGCTTAATGGGACAGGGTACTTACGAGCAGTACTTC

V: TRBV6-2/TRBV6-3
size: .
J: TRBJ2-7
D: TRBD2
CDR3: CASSSPRLAGTYEQYF
DNA: TGTGCCAGCAGTTCCCCCAGACTAGCGGGAACCTACGAGCAGTACTTC

V: TRBV4-2
size: .
J: TRBJ1-1
D: TRBD1
CDR3: CASSQDSVRGTIEAFF
DNA: TGTGCCAGCAGCCAAGATAGTGTCAGGGGGACGATTGAAGCTTTCTTT

V: TRBV7-9
size: few
J: TRBJ1-1
D: .
CDR3: CASSLGQVGFRAFF
DNA: TGTGCCAGCAGCTTAGGGCAAGTGGGATTTAGGGCTTTCTTT

V: TRBV20-1
size: .
J: TRBJ2-1
D: TRBD2
CDR3: CSAPISTGGGNEQFF
DNA: TGCAGTGCTCCCATTTCGACGGGGGGGGGTAATGAGCAGTTCTTC

V: TRBV6-2/TRBV6-3
size: .
J: TRBJ2-1
D: TRBD2
CDR3: CASSRGLVGEQFF
DNA: TGTGCCAGCAGTCGAGGACTAGTGGGTGAGCAGTTCTTC

V: TRBV24-1
size: .
J: TRBJ2-7
D: .
CDR3: CATSDGHSYEQYF
DNA: TGTGCCACCAGTGATGGACACTCCTACGAGCAGTACTTC